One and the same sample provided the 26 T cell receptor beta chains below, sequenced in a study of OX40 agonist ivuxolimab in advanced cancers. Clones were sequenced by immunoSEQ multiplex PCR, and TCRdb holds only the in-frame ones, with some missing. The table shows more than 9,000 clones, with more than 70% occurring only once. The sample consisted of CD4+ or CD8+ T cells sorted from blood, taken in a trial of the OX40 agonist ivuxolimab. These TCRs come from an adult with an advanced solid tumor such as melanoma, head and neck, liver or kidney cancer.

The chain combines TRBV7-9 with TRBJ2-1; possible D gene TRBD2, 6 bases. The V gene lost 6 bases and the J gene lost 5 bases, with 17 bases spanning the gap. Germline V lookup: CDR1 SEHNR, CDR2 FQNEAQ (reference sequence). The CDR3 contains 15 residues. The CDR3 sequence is CASSKKTGVNNEQFF. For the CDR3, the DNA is TGTGCCAGCAGTAAAAAAACGGGAGTAAACAATGAGCAGTTCTTC. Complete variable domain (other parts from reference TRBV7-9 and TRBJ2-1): DTGVSQNPRHKITKRGQNVTFRCDPISEHNRLYWYRQTLGQGPEFLTYFQNEAQLEKSRLLSDRFSAERPKGSFSTLEIQRTEQGDSAMYLCASSKKTGVNNEQFFGPGTRLTVL.

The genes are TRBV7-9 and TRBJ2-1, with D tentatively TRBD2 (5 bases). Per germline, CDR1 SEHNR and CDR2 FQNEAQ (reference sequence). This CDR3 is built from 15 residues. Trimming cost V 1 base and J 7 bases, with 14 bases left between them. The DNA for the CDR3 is TGTGCCAGCAGCTTAGAGGCCGGGGTAGCGAATGAGCAGTTCTTC. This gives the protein CASSLEAGVANEQFF. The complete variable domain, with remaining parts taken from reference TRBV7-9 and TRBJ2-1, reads DTGVSQNPRHKITKRGQNVTFRCDPISEHNRLYWYRQTLGQGPEFLTYFQNEAQLEKSRLLSDRFSAERPKGSFSTLEIQRTEQGDSAMYLCASSLEAGVANEQFFGPGTRLTVL.

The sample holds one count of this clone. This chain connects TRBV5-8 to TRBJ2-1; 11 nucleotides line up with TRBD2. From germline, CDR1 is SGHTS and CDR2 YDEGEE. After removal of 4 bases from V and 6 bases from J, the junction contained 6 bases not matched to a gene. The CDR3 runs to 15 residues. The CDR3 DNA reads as TGTGCCAGCAGCCTCGGGACTAGCGGATCCAATGAGCAGTTCTTC. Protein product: CASSLGTSGSNEQFF.

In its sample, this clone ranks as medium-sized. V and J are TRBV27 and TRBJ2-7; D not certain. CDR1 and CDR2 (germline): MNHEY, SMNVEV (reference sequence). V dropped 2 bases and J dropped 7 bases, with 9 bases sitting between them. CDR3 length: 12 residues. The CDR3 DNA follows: TGTGCCAGCAGTTTAGTAGATGGGGAGCAGTACTTC. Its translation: CASSLVDGEQYF.

The CDR3 nucleotides read TGTGCCAGCATGGGTGGGGACTATGGCTACACCTTC. Translating gives CASMGGDYGYTF. This rearrangement joins TRBV27 to TRBJ1-2; D uncertain. Germline CDR1 and CDR2: MNHEY and SMNVEV (reference sequence). The CDR3 is made up of 12 amino acids. Trimming shortened V by 7 bases and J by 3 bases, and 9 bases separated the two germline ends.

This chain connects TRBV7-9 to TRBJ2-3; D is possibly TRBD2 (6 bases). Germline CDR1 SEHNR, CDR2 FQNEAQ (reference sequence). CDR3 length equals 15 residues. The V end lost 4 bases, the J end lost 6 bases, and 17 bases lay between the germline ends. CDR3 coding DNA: TGTGCCAGCAGCTCGGAGGGGCCGAATCAGGATACGCAGTATTTT. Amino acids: CASSSEGPNQDTQYF.

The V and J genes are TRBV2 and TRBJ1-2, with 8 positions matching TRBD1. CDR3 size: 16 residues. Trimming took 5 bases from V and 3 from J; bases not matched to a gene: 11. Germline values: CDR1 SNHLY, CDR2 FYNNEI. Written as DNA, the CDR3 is TGTGCCAGCAGTCCCGTCAGTGGGACAGGCCACTATGGCTACACCTTC. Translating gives CASSPVSGTGHYGYTF. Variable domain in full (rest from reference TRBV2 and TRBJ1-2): EPEVTQTPSHQVTQMGQEVILRCVPISNHLYFYWYRQILGQKVEFLVSFYNNEISEKSEIFDDQFSVERPDGSNFTLKIRSTKLEDSAMYFCASSPVSGTGHYGYTFGSGTRLTVV.

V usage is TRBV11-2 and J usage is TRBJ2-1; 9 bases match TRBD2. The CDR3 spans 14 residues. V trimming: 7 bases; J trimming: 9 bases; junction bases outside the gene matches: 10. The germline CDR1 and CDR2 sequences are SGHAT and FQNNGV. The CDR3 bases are TGTGCCAGCAACCCGGGACTAGCCGATTTTGAGCAGTTCTTC. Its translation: CASNPGLADFEQFF.

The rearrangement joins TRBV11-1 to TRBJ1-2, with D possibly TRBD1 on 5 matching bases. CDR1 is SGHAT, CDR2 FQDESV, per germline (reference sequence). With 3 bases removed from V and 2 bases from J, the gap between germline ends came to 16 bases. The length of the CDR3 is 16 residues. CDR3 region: CASSLQRGTPNYGYTF. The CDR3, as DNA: TGTGCCAGCAGCTTGCAAAGAGGGACTCCGAACTATGGCTACACCTTC. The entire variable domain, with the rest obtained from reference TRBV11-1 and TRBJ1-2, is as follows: EAEVAQSPRYKITEKSQAVAFWCDPISGHATLYWYRQILGQGPELLVQFQDESVVDDSQLPKDRFSAERLKGVDSTLKIQPAELGDSAMYLCASSLQRGTPNYGYTFGSGTRLTVV.

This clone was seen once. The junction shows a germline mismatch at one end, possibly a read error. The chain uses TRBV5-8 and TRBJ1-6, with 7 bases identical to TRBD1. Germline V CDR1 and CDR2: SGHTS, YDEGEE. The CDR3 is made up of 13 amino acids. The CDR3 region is CASSLYSADRSFF. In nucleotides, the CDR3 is TGTGCCAGCAGCTTGTATAGTGCGGACAGGTCTTTCTTT.

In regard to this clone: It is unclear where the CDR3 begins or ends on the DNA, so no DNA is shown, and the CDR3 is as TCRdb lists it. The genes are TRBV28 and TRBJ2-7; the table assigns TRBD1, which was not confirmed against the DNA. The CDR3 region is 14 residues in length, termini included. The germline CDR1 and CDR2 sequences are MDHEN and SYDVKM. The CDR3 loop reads CASSSSTGFDEQYF.

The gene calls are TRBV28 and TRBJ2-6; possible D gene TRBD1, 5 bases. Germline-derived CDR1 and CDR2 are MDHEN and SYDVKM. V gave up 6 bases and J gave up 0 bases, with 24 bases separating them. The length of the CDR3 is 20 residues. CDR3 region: CASSITQGSGGDSGANVLTF. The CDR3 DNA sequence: TGTGCCAGCAGCATAACCCAGGGTTCGGGTGGGGACTCTGGGGCCAACGTCCTGACTTTC.

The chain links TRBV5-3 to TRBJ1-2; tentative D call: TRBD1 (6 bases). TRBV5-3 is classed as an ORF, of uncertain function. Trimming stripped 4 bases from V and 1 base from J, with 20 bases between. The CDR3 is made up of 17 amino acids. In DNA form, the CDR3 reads TGTGCCAGAAGCCAACTACCGTGGACAGCCTATAACTATGGCTACACCTTC. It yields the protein CARSQLPWTAYNYGYTF.

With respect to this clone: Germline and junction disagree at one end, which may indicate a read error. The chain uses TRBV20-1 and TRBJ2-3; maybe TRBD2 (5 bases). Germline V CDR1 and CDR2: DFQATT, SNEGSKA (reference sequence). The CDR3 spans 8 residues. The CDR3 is CSAPGLIF. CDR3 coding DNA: TGCAGTGCCCCCGGACTCATCTTT.

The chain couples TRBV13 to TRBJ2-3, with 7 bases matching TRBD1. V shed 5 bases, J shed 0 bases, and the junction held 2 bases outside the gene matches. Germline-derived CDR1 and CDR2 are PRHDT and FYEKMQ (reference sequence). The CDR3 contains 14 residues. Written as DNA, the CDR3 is TGTGCCAGCAGCGAACAGGGGAGCACAGATACGCAGTATTTT. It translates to CASSEQGSTDTQYF.

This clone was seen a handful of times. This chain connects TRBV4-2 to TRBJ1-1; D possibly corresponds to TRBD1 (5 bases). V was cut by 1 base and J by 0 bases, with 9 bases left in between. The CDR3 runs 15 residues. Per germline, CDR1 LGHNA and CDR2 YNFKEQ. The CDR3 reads CASSQGAGLNTEAFF. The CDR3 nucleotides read TGTGCCAGCAGCCAAGGCGCAGGGCTGAACACTGAAGCTTTCTTT.

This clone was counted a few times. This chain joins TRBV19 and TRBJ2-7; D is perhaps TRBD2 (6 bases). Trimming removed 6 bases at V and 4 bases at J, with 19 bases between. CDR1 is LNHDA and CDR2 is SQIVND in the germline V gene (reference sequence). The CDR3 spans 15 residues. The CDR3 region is CASSVWRGDGYEQYF. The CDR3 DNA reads TGTGCCAGTAGCGTGTGGCGGGGCGATGGGTACGAGCAGTACTTC.

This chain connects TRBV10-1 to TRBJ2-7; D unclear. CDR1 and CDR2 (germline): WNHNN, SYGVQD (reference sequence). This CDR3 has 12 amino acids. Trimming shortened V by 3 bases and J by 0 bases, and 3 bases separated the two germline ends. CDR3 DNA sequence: TGCGCCAGCAGTGACAGCTCCTACGAGCAGTACTTC. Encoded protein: CASSDSSYEQYF.

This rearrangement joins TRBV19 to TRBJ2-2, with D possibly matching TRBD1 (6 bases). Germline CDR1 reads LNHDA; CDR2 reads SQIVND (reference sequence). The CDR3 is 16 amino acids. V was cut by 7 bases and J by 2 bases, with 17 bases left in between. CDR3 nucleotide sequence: TGTGCCAGTACCTCCCTGACAGGATTCAACACCGGGGAGCTGTTTTTT. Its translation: CASTSLTGFNTGELFF.

The CDR3 bases are TGTGCCAGCAGCGGCCCGGGACAGGGATTCACAGATACGCAGTATTTT. This sequence encodes CASSGPGQGFTDTQYF. The genes are TRBV11-3 and TRBJ2-3, with 9 bases fitting TRBD1. The CDR3 runs to 16 residues. Germline loops: CDR1 SGHNT, CDR2 YENEEA. With V trimmed by 5 bases and J by 2 bases, 8 bases remained unmatched.

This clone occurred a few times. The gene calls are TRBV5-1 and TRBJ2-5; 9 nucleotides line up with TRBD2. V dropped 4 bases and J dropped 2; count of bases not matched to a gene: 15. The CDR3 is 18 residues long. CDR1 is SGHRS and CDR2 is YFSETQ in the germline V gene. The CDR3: CASSPPGGAGGGQETQYF. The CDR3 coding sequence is TGCGCCAGCAGCCCGCCGGGTGGAGCGGGGGGTGGTCAAGAGACCCAGTACTTC.

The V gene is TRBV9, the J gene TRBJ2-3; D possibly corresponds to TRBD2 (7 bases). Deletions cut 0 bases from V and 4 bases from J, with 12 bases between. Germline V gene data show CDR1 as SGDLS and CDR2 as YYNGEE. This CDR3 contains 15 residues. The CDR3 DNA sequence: TGTGCCAGCAGCGTAGAGGGAGGGGGGCCAGATACGCAGTATTTT. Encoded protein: CASSVEGGGPDTQYF.

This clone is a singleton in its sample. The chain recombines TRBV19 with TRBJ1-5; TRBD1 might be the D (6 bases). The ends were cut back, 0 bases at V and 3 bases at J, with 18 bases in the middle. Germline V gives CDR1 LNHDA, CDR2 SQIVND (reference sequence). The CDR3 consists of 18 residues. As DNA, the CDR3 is TGTGCCAGTAGTATAGATCACGGGGGCCTAGGATCCAATCAGCCCCAGCATTTT. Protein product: CASSIDHGGLGSNQPQHF.

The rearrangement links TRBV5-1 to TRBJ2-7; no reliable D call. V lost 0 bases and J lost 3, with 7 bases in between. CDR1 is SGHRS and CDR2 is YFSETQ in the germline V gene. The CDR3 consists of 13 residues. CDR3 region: CASSLAEFYEQYF. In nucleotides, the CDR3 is TGCGCCAGCAGCTTGGCTGAATTCTACGAGCAGTACTTC.

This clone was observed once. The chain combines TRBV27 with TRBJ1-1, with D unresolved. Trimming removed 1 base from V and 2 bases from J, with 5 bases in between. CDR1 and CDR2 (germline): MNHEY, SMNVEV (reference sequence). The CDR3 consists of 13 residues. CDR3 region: CASSLYLNTEAFF. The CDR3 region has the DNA TGTGCCAGCAGTTTATATCTCAACACTGAAGCTTTCTTT.

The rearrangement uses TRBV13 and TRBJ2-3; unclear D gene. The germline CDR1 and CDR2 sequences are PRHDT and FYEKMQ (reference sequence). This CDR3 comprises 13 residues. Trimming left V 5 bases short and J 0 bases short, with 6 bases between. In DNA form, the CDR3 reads TGTGCCAGCAGCAGCCCTAGCACAGATACGCAGTATTTT. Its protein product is CASSSPSTDTQYF. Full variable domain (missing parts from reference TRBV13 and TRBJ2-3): AAGVIQSPRHLIKEKRETATLKCYPIPRHDTVYWYQQGPGQDPQFLISFYEKMQSDKGSIPDRFSAQQFSDYHSELNMSSLELGDSALYFCASSSPSTDTQYFGPGTRLTVL.